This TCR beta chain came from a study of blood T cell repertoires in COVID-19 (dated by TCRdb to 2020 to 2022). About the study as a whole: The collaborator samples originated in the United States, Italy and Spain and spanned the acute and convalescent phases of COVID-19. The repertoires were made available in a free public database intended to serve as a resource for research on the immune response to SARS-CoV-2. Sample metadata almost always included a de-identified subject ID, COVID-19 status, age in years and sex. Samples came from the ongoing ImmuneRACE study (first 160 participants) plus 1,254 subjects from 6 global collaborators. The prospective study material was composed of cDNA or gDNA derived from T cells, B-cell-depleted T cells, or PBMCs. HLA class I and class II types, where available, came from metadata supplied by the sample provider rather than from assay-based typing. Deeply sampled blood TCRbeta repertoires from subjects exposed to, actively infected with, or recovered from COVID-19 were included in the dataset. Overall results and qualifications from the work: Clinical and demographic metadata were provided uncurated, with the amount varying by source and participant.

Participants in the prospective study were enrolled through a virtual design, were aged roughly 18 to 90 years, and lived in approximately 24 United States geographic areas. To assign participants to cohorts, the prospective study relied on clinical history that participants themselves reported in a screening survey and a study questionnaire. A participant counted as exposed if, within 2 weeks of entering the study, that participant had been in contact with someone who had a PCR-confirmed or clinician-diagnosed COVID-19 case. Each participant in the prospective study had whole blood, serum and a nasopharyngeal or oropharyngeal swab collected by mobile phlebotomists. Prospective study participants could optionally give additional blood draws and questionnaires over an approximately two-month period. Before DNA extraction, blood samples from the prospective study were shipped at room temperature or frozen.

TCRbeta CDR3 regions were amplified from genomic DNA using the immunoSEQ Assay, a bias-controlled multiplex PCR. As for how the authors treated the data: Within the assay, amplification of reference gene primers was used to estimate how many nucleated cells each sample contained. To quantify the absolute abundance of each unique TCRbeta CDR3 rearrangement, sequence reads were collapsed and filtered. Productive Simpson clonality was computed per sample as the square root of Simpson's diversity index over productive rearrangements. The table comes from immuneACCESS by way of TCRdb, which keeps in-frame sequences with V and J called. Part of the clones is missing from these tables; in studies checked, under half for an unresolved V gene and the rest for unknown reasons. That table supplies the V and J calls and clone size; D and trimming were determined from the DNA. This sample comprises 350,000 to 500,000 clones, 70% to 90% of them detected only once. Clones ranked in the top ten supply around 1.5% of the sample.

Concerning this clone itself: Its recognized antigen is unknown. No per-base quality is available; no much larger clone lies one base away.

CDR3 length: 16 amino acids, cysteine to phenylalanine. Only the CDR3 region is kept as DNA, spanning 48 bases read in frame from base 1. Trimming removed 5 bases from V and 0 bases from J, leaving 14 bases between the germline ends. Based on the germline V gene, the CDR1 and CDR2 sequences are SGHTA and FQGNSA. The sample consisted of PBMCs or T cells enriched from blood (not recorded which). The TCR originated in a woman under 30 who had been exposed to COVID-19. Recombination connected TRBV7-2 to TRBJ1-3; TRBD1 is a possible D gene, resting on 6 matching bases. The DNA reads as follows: TGTGCCAGCAGCCATCCGGGACATCGCTCTGGAAACACCATATATTTT. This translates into CASSHPGHRSGNTIYF. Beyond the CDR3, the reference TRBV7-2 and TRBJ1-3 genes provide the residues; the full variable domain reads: GAGVSQSPSNKVTEKGKDVELRCDPISGHTALYWYRQSLGQGLEFLIYFQGNSAPDKSGLPSDRFSAERTGGSVSTLTIQRTQQEDSAVYLCASSHPGHRSGNTIYFGEGSWLTVV.